One and the same sample provided the 2 T cell receptor beta chains below, sequenced in a study of blood T cell repertoires in COVID-19. Profiled with immunoSEQ multiplex PCR; TCRdb holds only in-frame clones, not every one. The data show roughly 390,000 clones, with roughly 86% seen just once and more than 9% held by the top ten. Source material: peripheral blood. These receptor sequences come from a woman in her 30s with COVID-19, enrolled during active disease.

The rearrangement joins TRBV28 to TRBJ2-2, with D possibly matching TRBD2 (6 bases). This CDR3 region has 14 residues. Germline V gene data show CDR1 as MDHEN and CDR2 as SYDVKM. V lost 8 bases, J lost 5 bases, and 15 bases lay in between. DNA of the CDR3: TGTGCCAGCGGGCAGCGGGTTAGGACCGGGGAGCTGTTTTTT. Protein product: CASGQRVRTGELFF. The full variable domain, with the rest looked up from reference TRBV28 and TRBJ2-2, is DVKVTQSSRYLVKRTGEKVFLECVQDMDHENMFWYRQDPGLGLRLIYFSYDVKMKEKGDIPEGYSVSREKKERFSLILESASTNQTSMYLCASGQRVRTGELFFGEGSRLTVL.

The rearrangement links TRBV6-6 to TRBJ1-2; possibly TRBD1 for D (6 bases). This CDR3 region has 14 residues. V was clipped by 6 bases and J by 6 bases, with 17 bases between them. Per germline, CDR1 MNHNY and CDR2 SVGAGI (reference sequence). CDR3 DNA: TGTGCCAGCAGCCAGGGGCAGGGCGACCATGGCTACACCTTC. This codes for CASSQGQGDHGYTF.